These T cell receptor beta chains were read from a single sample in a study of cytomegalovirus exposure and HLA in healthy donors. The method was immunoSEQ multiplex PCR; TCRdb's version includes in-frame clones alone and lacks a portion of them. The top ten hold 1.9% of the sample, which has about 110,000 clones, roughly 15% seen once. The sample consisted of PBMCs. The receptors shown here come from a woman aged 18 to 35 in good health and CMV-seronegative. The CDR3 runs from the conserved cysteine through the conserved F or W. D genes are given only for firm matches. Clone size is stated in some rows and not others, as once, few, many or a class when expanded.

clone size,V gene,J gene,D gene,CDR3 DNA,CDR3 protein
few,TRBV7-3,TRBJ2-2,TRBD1,TGTGCCAGCTCCTGGACAGGGGGTTGGTCCGGGGAGCTGTTTTTT,CASSWTGGWSGELFF
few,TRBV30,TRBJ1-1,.,TGTGCCTGGAGGTCAGGAGGTCCGAACACTGAAGCTTTCTTT,CAWRSGGPNTEAFF
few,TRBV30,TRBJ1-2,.,TGTGCCTGGAGCGCCACCGGGTTGTATGGCTACACCTTC,CAWSATGLYGYTF
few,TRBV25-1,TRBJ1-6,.,TGTGCCACCGGGCCAATCCAGGGATCCTATAATTCACCCCTCCACTTT,CATGPIQGSYNSPLHF
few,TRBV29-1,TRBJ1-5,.,TGCAGCGTTGAAGCCGTGGGGCCGAGCCTTTATAGCAATCAGCCCCAGCATTTT,CSVEAVGPSLYSNQPQHF
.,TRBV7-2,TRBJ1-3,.,TGTGCCAGCAGCTTAGCGCTGGGGGGGGCTGGAAACACCATATATTTT,CASSLALGGAGNTIYF
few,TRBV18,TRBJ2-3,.,TGTGCCAGCTCCCGAGAAGATACGCAGTATTTT,CASSREDTQYF
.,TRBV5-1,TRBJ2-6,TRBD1,TGCGCCAGCAGCTTCACAGGGGACCCTGGGGCCAACGTCCTGACTTTC,CASSFTGDPGANVLTF
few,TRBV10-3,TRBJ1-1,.,TGTGCCGCTGCGGGTCCGCTCAACACTGAAGCTTTCTTT,CAAAGPLNTEAFF
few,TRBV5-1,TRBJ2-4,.,TGCGCCAGCAGGCGCGACCCGGGAGCCAAAAACATTCAGTACTTC,CASRRDPGAKNIQYF
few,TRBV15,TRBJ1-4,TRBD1,TGTGCCACCAGCAGAGCCGGGACAGGGGAGGAAAAACTGTTTTTT,CATSRAGTGEEKLFF
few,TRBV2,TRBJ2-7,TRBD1,TGTGCCAGCAGAGATCCTACAGGGGTCCCCGGAAAGGAGTACTTC,CASRDPTGVPGKEYF
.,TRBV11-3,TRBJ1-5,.,TGTGCCAGCAGCGGAGGAGGGAATCAGCCCCAGCATTTT,CASSGGGNQPQHF
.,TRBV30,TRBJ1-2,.,TGTGCCTGCCTCCAGGAGGCGGACTATGGCTACACCTTC,CACLQEADYGYTF
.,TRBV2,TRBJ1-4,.,TGTGCCAGCAACAGAGACCCTAATGAAAAACTGTTTTTT,CASNRDPNEKLFF
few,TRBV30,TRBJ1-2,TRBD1,TGTGCCTCATCGACAGGGGCCAACTATGGCTACACCTTC,CASSTGANYGYTF
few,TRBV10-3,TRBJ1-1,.,TGTGCCATGCAGGGTATCCGCACTGAAGCTTTCTTT,CAMQGIRTEAFF
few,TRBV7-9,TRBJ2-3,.,TGTGCCAGCAGCTTAAATACAGGGCAAACAGATACGCAGTATTTT,CASSLNTGQTDTQYF
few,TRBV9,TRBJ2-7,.,TGTGCCAGCAGCGTAGCTGACTACTACGAGCAGTACTTC,CASSVADYYEQYF
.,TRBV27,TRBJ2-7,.,TGTGCCAGCAGTTTGGGCAGGGATAGCGAGCAGTACTTC,CASSLGRDSEQYF
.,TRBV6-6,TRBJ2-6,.,TGTGCCAGCAGTTACGAGGGGGTCTCTGGGGCCAACGTCCTGACTTTC,CASSYEGVSGANVLTF
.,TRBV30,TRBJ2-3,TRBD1,TGTGCCTGGAGTTCGGGTCAGGGGGCAAGTTTGGCAGATACGCAGTATTTT,CAWSSGQGASLADTQYF
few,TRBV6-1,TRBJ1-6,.,TGTGCCAGCAGTGAAATATTGGGAGTCAGTTCACCCCTCCACTTT,CASSEILGVSSPLHF
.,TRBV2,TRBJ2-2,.,TGTGCCCTCAGTCCCGGGGTAGGCGGGGAGCTGTTTTTT,CALSPGVGGELFF
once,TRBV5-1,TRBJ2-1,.,TGCGCCAGCAGCGAGACAGGCATCGACAACAATGAGCAGTTCTTC,CASSETGIDNNEQFF
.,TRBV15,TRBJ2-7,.,TGTGCCACCAGCAGCCGGGGGCGGGGGCCTGACGAGCAGTACTTC,CATSSRGRGPDEQYF
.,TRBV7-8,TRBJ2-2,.,TGTGCCAGCAGCTCGGGGGCCGGGGAGCTGTTTTTT,CASSSGAGELFF
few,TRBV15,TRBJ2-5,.,TGTGCCACCAGCAGAGCTCTAGCGTCGCAAGAGACCCAGTACTTC,CATSRALASQETQYF
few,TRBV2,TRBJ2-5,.,TGTGCCAGCAGTGTGAGCGATGCCTACAAGGAGACCCAGTACTTC,CASSVSDAYKETQYF
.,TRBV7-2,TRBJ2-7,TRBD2,TGTGCCAGCAGCTTAACGCTAGCGGGGGTCTCCTACGAGCAGTACTTC,CASSLTLAGVSYEQYF
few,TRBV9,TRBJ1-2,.,TGTGCCAGCAGCCCCCGACACGGGGATTTC,CASSPRHGDF
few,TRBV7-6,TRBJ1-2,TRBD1,TGTGCCAGCAGCGGGCAGGGACAGGGGATTTATTATGGCTACACCTTC,CASSGQGQGIYYGYTF
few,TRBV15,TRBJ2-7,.,TGTGCCACCAGCAGAGACCGGGTATACGAGCAGTACTTC,CATSRDRVYEQYF
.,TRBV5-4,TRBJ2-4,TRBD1,TGTGCCAGCAGCTTGGACAGGGGCTTAGTCGAAAACATTCAGTACTTC,CASSLDRGLVENIQYF
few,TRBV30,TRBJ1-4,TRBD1,TGTGCCTGGAGTCAAACCGGGACAGGGGAAGAAAAACTGTTTTTT,CAWSQTGTGEEKLFF
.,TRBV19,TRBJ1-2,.,TGTGCCAGTAGTTCATCGACAGAGAATATTAACTATGGCTACACCTTC,CASSSSTENINYGYTF
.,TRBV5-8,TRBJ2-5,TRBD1,TGTGCCAGCAGTAGGGGGCAAGGGACCCAGTACTTC,CASSRGQGTQYF
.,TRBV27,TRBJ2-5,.,TGTGCCAGCGGCACGTTGGCGGACCAAGAGACCCAGTACTTC,CASGTLADQETQYF
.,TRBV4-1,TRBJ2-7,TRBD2,TGCGCCAGCAGCCAAGTTCTCGGCGGGGGGCCTCCGAGCTCCTACGAGCAGTACTTC,CASSQVLGGGPPSSYEQYF
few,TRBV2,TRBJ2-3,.,TGTGCCAGCGGGATGTCGGCGGGTGATACGCAGTATTTT,CASGMSAGDTQYF
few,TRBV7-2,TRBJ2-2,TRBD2,TGTGCCAGCAGCTTAAAGTATAGTCTAGCGGGGCCGGGCACCGGGGAGCTGTTTTTT,CASSLKYSLAGPGTGELFF
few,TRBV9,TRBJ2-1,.,TGTGCCAGCAGCGTAGGAGTCGCGGCCTACAATGAGCAGTTCTTC,CASSVGVAAYNEQFF
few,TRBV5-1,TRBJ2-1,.,TGCGCCAGCAGCTCACTGGCGGGATCCTACAATGAGCAGTTCTTC,CASSSLAGSYNEQFF
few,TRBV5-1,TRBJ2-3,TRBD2,TGCGCCAGCAGCACCTGGGCTAGCGGTAGCACAGATACGCAGTATTTT,CASSTWASGSTDTQYF
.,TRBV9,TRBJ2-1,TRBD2,TGTGCCAGCAGCGGCAGGACTAGCGGGTATAGCTCCTACAATGAGCAGTTCTTC,CASSGRTSGYSSYNEQFF
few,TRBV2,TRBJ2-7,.,TGTGCCAACCTTAGCGGCTACGAGCAGTACTTC,CANLSGYEQYF